The sequence of this TCR beta chain was determined in a study of blood T cell repertoires in COVID-19. One Seattle source followed patients from active infection through their disease course. In germline, CDR1 is MGHRA, CDR2 YSYEKL. The CDR3 consists of 15 residues. Deletions cut 4 bases from V and 4 bases from J, with 16 bases between. In the original workflow: By means of reference gene primer amplification, nucleated cell counts were estimated. Produced via immunoSEQ multiplex PCR; TCRdb's table is partial and in-frame only. The V and J calls and clone size come from that table; D and trimming were worked out from the DNA. The repertoire has a few hundred thousand clones, roughly nine tenths of them found once; the top ten carry 1.8%.

The clonotype was recovered from a woman in her 30s with COVID-19, enrolled during active disease. The specimen was peripheral blood. The V and J genes are TRBV4-1 and TRBJ1-1, with D possibly TRBD1 on 6 matching bases. CDR3 sequence (DNA): TGCGCCAGCAGCCTCGATCCCCGAGGGGGCACTGAAGCTTTCTTT. Protein product: CASSLDPRGGTEAFF.